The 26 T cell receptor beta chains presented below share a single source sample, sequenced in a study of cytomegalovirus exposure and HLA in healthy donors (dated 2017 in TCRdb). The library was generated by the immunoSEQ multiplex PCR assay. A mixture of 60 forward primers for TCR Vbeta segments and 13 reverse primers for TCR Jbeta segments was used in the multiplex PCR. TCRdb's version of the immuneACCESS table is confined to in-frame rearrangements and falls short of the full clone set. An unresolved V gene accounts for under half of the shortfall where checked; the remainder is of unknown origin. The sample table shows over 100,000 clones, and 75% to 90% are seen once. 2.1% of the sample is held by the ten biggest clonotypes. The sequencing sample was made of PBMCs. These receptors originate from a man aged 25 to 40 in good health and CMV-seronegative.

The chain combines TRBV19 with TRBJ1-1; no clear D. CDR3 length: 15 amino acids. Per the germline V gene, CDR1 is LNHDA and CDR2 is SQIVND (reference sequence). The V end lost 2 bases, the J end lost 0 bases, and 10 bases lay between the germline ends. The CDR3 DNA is TGTGCCAGTAGTATAACCCCCGGGATGAACACTGAAGCTTTCTTT. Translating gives CASSITPGMNTEAFF.

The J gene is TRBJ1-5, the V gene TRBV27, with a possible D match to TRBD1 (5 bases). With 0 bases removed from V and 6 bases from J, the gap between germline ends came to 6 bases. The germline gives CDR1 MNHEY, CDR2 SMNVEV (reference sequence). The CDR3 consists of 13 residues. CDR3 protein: CASSLSGGQPQHF. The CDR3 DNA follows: TGTGCCAGCAGTTTATCGGGGGGTCAGCCCCAGCATTTT.

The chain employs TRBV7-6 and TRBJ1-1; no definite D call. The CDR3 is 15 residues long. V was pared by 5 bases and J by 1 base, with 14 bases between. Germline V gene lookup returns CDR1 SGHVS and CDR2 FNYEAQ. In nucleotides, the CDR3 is TGTGCCAGCAGCCAAACGTTACAGAGGAACACTGAAGCTTTCTTT. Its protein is CASSQTLQRNTEAFF.

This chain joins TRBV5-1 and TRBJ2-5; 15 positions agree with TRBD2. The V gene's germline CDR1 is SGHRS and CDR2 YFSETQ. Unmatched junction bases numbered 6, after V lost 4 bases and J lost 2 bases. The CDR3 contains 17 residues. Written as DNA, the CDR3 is TGCGCCAGCAGCCTAGGACTAGCGGGGGGGAATCAAGAGACCCAGTACTTC. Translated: CASSLGLAGGNQETQYF.

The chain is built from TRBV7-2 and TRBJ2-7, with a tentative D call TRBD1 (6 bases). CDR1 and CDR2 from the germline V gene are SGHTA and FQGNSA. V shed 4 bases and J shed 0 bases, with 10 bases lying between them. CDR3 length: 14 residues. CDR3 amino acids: CASSYGQSSYEQYF. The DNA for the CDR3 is TGTGCCAGCAGCTACGGACAGAGCTCCTACGAGCAGTACTTC.

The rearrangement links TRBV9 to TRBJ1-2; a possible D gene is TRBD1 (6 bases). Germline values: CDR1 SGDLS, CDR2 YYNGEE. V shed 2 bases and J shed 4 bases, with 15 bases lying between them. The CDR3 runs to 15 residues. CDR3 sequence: CASSVAGGLSYGYTF. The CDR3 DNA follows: TGTGCCAGCAGCGTGGCCGGGGGGCTTTCCTATGGCTACACCTTC.

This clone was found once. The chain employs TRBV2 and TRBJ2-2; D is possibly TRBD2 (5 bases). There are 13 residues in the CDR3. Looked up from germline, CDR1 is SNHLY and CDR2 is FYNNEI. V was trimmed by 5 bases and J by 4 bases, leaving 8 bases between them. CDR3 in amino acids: CASSSRGTGELFF. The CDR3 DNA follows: TGTGCCAGCAGTTCTCGGGGCACCGGGGAGCTGTTTTTT.

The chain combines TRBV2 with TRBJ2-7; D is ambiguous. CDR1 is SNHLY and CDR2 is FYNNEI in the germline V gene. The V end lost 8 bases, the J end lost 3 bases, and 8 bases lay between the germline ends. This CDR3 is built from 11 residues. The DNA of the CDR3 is TGTGCCAGCCTACGTGGCTACGAGCAGTACTTC. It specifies CASLRGYEQYF.

CDR3 sequence reads: CASSFGPAGAYNSPLHF. For the CDR3, the DNA is TGTGCCAGCAGCTTTGGGCCAGCCGGGGCCTATAATTCACCCCTCCACTTT. V gene TRBV7-9 combines with J gene TRBJ1-6; D gene uncertain. The germline V gene has CDR1 SEHNR and CDR2 FQNEAQ (reference sequence). Trimming shortened V by 3 bases and J by 2 bases, and 14 bases separated the two germline ends. This CDR3 spans 17 amino acids. The variable domain in full, with the rest retrieved from reference TRBV7-9 and TRBJ1-6, is DTGVSQNPRHKITKRGQNVTFRCDPISEHNRLYWYRQTLGQGPEFLTYFQNEAQLEKSRLLSDRFSAERPKGSFSTLEIQRTEQGDSAMYLCASSFGPAGAYNSPLHFGNGTRLTVT.

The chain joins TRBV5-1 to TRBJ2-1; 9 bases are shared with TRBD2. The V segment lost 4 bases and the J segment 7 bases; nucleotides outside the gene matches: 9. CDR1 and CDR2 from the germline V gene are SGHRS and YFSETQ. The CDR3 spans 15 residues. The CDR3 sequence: CASSGGSSGKNEQFF. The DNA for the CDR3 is TGCGCCAGCAGCGGGGGGTCTAGCGGGAAAAATGAGCAGTTCTTC.

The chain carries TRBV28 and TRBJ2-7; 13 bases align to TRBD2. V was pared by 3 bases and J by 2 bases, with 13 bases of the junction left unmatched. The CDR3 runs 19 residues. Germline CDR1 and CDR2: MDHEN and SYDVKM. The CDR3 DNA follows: TGTGCCAGCAGTTTGGGGGGCGGCACGGGACTAGCGGGACCCTACGAGCAGTACTTC. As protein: CASSLGGGTGLAGPYEQYF. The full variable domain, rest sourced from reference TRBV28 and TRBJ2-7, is DVKVTQSSRYLVKRTGEKVFLECVQDMDHENMFWYRQDPGLGLRLIYFSYDVKMKEKGDIPEGYSVSREKKERFSLILESASTNQTSMYLCASSLGGGTGLAGPYEQYFGPGTRLTVT.

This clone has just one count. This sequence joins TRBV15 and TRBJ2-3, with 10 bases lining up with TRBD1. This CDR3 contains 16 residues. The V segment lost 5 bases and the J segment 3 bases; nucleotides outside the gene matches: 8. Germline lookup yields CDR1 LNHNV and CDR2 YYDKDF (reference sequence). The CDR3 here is CATSPRTGGPTDTQYF. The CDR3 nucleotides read TGTGCCACCAGCCCTCGGACAGGGGGACCTACAGATACGCAGTATTTT. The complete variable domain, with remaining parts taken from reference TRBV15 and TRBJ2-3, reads DAMVIQNPRYQVTQFGKPVTLSCSQTLNHNVMYWYQQKSSQAPKLLFHYYDKDFNNEADTPDNFQSRRPNTSFCFLDIRSPGLGDTAMYLCATSPRTGGPTDTQYFGPGTRLTVL.

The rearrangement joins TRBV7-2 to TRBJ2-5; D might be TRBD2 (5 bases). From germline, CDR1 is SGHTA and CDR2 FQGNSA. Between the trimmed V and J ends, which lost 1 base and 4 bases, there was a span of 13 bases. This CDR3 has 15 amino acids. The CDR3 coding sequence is TGTGCCAGCAGCTTAGTCTCCGGGGAGCGAGAGACCCAGTACTTC. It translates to CASSLVSGERETQYF.

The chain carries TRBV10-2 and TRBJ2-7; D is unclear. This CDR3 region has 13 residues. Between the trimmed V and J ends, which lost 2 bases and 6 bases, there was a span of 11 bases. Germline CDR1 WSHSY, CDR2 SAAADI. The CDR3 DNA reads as TGCGCCAGCAGTGAGAGAGGATATAGCGAGCAGTACTTC. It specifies CASSERGYSEQYF.

The CDR3 sequence is CASSLELRGAGADTQYF. In DNA, the CDR3 is TGCGCCAGCAGCTTGGAACTCCGGGGGGCGGGGGCAGATACGCAGTATTTT. The rearrangement links TRBV5-1 to TRBJ2-3; D perhaps matches TRBD2 (7 bases). The germline V and J ends were trimmed by 0 bases and 4 bases, with 18 bases remaining between them. The CDR3 contains 17 residues. The germline V gene has CDR1 SGHRS and CDR2 YFSETQ.

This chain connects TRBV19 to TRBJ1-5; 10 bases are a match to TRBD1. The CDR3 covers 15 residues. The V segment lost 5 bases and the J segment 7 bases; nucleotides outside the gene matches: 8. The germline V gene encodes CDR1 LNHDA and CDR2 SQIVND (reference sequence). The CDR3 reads CASSVTGGAWQPQHF. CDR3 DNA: TGTGCCAGTAGTGTGACAGGGGGCGCATGGCAGCCCCAGCATTTT.

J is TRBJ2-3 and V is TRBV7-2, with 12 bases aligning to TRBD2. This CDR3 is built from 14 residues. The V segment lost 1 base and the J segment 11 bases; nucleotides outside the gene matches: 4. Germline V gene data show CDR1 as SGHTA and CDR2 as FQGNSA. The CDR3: CASSLGLAGVLQYF. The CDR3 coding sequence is TGTGCCAGCAGCTTAGGACTAGCGGGGGTCTTGCAGTATTTT.

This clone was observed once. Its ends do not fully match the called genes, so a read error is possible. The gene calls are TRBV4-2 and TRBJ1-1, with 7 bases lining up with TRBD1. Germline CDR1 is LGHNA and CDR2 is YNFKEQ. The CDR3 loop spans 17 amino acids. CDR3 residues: CASSPRTGGVSNAEAFF. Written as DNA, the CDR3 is TGTGCCAGCAGCCCGCGGACAGGTGGGGTTTCGAACGCTGAAGCTTTCTTT.

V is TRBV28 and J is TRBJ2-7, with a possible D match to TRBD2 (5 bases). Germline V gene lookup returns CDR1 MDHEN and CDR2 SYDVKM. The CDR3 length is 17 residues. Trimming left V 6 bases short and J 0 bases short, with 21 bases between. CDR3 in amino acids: CASSRGVFASLSYEQYF. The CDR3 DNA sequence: TGTGCCAGCAGCCGGGGTGTTTTCGCTAGCCTCTCCTACGAGCAGTACTTC.

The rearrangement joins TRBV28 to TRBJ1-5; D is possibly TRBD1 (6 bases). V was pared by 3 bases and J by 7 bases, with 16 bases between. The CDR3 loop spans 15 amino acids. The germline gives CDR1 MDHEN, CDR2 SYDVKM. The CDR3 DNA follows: TGTGCCAGCAGTTTGGGGGCCAGGGTGGGGCAGCCCCAGCATTTT. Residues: CASSLGARVGQPQHF.

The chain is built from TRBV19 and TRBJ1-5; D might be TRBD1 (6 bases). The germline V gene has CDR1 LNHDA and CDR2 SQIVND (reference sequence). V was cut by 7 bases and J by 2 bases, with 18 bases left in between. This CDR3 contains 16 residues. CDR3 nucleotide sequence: TGTGCCAGTACCTTAACCCAGGGGCCGGGCAATCAGCCCCAGCATTTT. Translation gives CASTLTQGPGNQPQHF.

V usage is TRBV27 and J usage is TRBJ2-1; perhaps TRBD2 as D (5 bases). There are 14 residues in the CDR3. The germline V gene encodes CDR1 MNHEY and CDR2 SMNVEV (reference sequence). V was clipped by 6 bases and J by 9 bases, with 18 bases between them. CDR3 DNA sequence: TGTGCCAGCAGGATCACGGGGTCCCATAGTGAGCAGTTCTTC. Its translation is CASRITGSHSEQFF.

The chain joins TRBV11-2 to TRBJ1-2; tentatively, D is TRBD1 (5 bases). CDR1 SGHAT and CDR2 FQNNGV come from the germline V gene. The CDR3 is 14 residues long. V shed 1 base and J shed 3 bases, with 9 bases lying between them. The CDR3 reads CASSLGSRDYGYTF. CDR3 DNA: TGTGCCAGCAGCTTAGGTTCCAGGGACTATGGCTACACCTTC.

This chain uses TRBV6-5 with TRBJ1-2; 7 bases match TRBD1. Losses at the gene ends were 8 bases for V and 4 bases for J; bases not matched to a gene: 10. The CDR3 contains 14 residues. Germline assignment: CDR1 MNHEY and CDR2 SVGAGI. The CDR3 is CASSPTGSFYGYTF. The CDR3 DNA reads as TGTGCCAGCTCCCCGACAGGGTCCTTCTATGGCTACACCTTC.

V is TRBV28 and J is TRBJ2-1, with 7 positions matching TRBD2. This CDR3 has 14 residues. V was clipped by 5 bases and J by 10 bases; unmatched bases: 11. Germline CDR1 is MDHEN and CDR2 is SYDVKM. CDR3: CASSPPFQAGEQFF. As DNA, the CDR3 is TGTGCCAGCAGTCCCCCCTTTCAAGCGGGGGAGCAGTTCTTC.

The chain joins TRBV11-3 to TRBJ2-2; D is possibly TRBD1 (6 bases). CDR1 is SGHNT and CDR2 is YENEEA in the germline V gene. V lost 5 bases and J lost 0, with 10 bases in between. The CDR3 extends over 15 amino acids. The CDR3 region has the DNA TGTGCCAGCAGCCCCGGGACACCGAACACCGGGGAGCTGTTTTTT. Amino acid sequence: CASSPGTPNTGELFF.